This section outlines one T cell receptor (beta chain) sequence together with its context. This entry comes from a study of blood T cell repertoires in COVID-19. For the study at large: The study drew acute and convalescent COVID-19 samples from the United States, Italy and Spain.

Germline loops: CDR1 SGHTS, CDR2 YDEGEE. CDR3 size: 12 residues. Between the trimmed V and J ends, which lost 4 bases and 5 bases, there was a span of 7 bases. In the source study's methods: Amplification of reference gene primers was used by the study to estimate nucleated cell counts. Sequencing was performed with immunoSEQ multiplex PCR; in TCRdb, only in-frame clones are kept and a portion is missing. That table furnishes V, J and clone size, whereas the DNA furnished D and trimming. The table records about 300,000 clones, about 91% of them present only once. The rearrangement uses TRBV5-8 and TRBJ2-1; D gene ambiguous. This TCR was recovered from a woman in her thirties who had recovered from COVID-19. Sequencing was performed on peripheral blood. The CDR3 loop reads CASSTTNNEQFF. In nucleotides, the CDR3 is TGTGCCAGCAGCACAACGAACAATGAGCAGTTCTTC.